This entry lists 10 T cell receptor beta chains sequenced from one sample in a study of blood T cell repertoires in COVID-19. The protocol was immunoSEQ multiplex PCR, while the TCRdb copy is restricted to in-frame clones and leaves out a portion. The sample carries roughly 380,000 clones, roughly 90% recorded once. Sequencing was carried out using peripheral blood. These receptors were obtained from a woman between 40 and 50 years old with COVID-19, enrolled during active disease.

The rearrangement links TRBV2 to TRBJ1-4, with TRBD1 as a possible D gene (6 bases). Germline CDR1 SNHLY, CDR2 FYNNEI. Trimming took 11 bases from V and 1 from J, leaving 14 bases between them. This CDR3 has 14 residues. Here the CDR3 reads CACRKGETNEKLFF. CDR3 sequence (DNA): TGTGCCTGCCGAAAGGGGGAAACTAATGAAAAACTGTTTTTT.

The chain uses TRBV12-3 or TRBV12-4 and TRBJ1-5; 7 bases map to TRBD1. This CDR3 has 13 residues. Trimming cost V 6 bases and J 7 bases; bases outside gene matches: 6. The CDR3 region has the DNA TGTGCCAGCAGCCGACAGGGAGCCCAGCCCCAGCATTTT. This translates into CASSRQGAQPQHF.

The chain recombines TRBV19 with TRBJ1-2; possible D gene TRBD1, 5 bases. Germline CDR1 is LNHDA and CDR2 is SQIVND (reference sequence). The V gene lost 5 bases and the J gene lost 8 bases, with 21 bases spanning the gap. The CDR3 length is 15 residues. CDR3 sequence: CASSSRAAGEYGYTF. The DNA of the CDR3 is TGTGCCAGTAGTTCTCGGGCGGCGGGGGAGTACGGCTACACCTTC.

The rearrangement joins TRBV29-1 to TRBJ1-3; 8 bases fit TRBD1. This CDR3 spans 13 amino acids. Germline loops: CDR1 SQVTM, CDR2 ANQGSEA. V was clipped by 3 bases and J by 8 bases; unmatched bases: 6. The CDR3 region is CSVETGVADTIYF. CDR3 nucleotide sequence: TGCAGCGTTGAGACAGGGGTAGCCGACACCATATATTTT.

CDR3 coding DNA: TGCGCCAGCAGCCCACAAGATGGGCGAGGCCGGGGGTCGTATAGCAATCAGCCCCAGCATTTT. This codes for CASSPQDGRGRGSYSNQPQHF. This sequence joins TRBV4-1 and TRBJ1-5, with a tentative D call TRBD1 (5 bases). This CDR3 region has 21 residues. Germline assignment: CDR1 MGHRA and CDR2 YSYEKL. Trimming cost V 4 bases and J 0 bases, with 28 bases left between them.

The chain is built from TRBV25-1 and TRBJ2-7; 7 bases are shared with TRBD2. The CDR3 extends over 13 amino acids. Trimming removed 3 bases from V and 6 bases from J; junction bases left unmatched: 5. Per the germline V gene, CDR1 is MGHDK and CDR2 is SYGVNS. The CDR3 loop reads CASSDRGRGEQYF. DNA for the CDR3: TGTGCCAGCAGTGATCGAGGGAGGGGCGAGCAGTACTTC.

The chain links TRBV10-3 to TRBJ2-2, with TRBD1 as a possible D gene (5 bases). This CDR3 is built from 14 residues. The germline V gene has CDR1 ENHRY and CDR2 SYGVKD. With 6 bases removed from V and 4 bases from J, the gap between germline ends came to 12 bases. CDR3 amino acids: CAIRDTSFTGELFF. In nucleotides, the CDR3 is TGTGCCATCAGGGACACCTCTTTCACCGGGGAGCTGTTTTTT.

V and J are TRBV28 and TRBJ1-6; maybe TRBD1 (5 bases). Germline V gene data show CDR1 as MDHEN and CDR2 as SYDVKM. The CDR3 covers 13 residues. Deletions cut 1 base from V and 10 bases from J, with 8 bases between. As DNA, the CDR3 is TGTGCCAGCAGTTTATCTCAGGGCTCACCCCTCCACTTT. The encoded protein is CASSLSQGSPLHF.

Comment on this clone: A read error may produce the germline difference seen at one junction end. V gene TRBV7-7 combines with J gene TRBJ2-6; maybe TRBD1 (6 bases). Per the germline V gene, CDR1 is SSHAT and CDR2 is FNYEAQ (reference sequence). This CDR3 comprises 13 residues. CDR3 amino acids: CASTGPGANVLTF. In DNA form, the CDR3 reads TGTGCTAGCACAGGGCCTGGGGCCAACGTCCTGACTTTC.

V usage is TRBV7-9 and J usage is TRBJ2-3, with D maybe TRBD2 (6 bases). V was shortened by 6 bases and J by 2 bases, with 15 bases between the two germline ends. CDR1 and CDR2 (germline): SEHNR, FQNEAQ (reference sequence). This CDR3 region has 15 residues. The CDR3 spells CASSERGGFTDTQYF. The CDR3 DNA sequence: TGTGCCAGCAGTGAACGGGGAGGATTCACAGATACGCAGTATTTT. Full variable domain (rest looked up from reference TRBV7-9 and TRBJ2-3): DTGVSQNPRHKITKRGQNVTFRCDPISEHNRLYWYRQTLGQGPEFLTYFQNEAQLEKSRLLSDRFSAERPKGSFSTLEIQRTEQGDSAMYLCASSERGGFTDTQYFGPGTRLTVL.